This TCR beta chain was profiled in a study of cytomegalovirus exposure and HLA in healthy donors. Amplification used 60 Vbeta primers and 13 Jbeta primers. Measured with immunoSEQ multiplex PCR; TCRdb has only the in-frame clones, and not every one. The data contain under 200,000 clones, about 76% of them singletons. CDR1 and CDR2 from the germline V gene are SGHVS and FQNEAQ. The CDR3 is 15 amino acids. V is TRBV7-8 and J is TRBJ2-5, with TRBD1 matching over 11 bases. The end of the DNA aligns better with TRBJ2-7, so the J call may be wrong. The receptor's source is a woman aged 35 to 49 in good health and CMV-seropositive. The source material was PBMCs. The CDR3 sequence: CASSLAGTGGYEQYF. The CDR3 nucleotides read TGTGCCAGCAGCTTAGCCGGGACAGGGGGCTACGAGCAGTACTTC.